The following is a T cell receptor beta chain sequence with its context. The sample comes from a study of cytomegalovirus exposure and HLA in healthy donors. Per the germline V gene, CDR1 is SGHAT and CDR2 is FQNNGV. The V end was cut by 6 bases, the J end by 6 bases, with 18 bases between. The CDR3 consists of 15 residues. TCRdb's table, derived via immunoSEQ multiplex PCR, lists solely in-frame clones and lacks some. Of roughly 150,000 clones detected, roughly 90% appear once; the ten largest clones hold 2% to 2.5%. The receptor's source is a woman younger than 35 in good health and CMV-seronegative. The chain has TRBV11-2 and TRBJ2-1, with a weak D call TRBD1 (5 bases). Material for sequencing was PBMCs. The CDR3 region is CASSPRVGQANEQFF. As DNA, the CDR3 is TGTGCCAGCAGTCCCCGGGTGGGGCAGGCCAATGAGCAGTTCTTC. Combining the CDR3 with reference TRBV11-2 and TRBJ2-1 gives the whole variable domain EAGVAQSPRYKIIEKRQSVAFWCNPISGHATLYWYQQILGQGPKLLIQFQNNGVVDDSQLPKDRFSAERLKGVDSTLKIQPAKLEDSAVYLCASSPRVGQANEQFFGPGTRLTVL.